These T cell receptor beta chains were read from a single sample in a study of Ad26.COV2.S vaccination and SARS-CoV-2 variants. TCRdb keeps only in-frame clones here, not all; method: immunoSEQ multiplex PCR. The data hold 300,000 to 400,000 clones, with 80% to 90% observed a single time. Here the sequenced sample was peripheral blood, taken in a trial of Ad26.COV2.S vaccine versus placebo. The receptors were gathered from a person between 18 and 65 years old who received the Ad26.COV2.S COVID-19 vaccine or a placebo. CDR3s include the opening cysteine and the closing phenylalanine or tryptophan. A D gene is named only where the DNA matches it firmly. The listing skips clone size in some rows; elsewhere it reads once, few, many or a size class.

TRBJ1-6	.	TRBV25-1	.	TGTGCCAGCAGTGAGGGGGGCCGTTTTAATTCACCCCTCCACTTT	CASSEGGRFNSPLHF
TRBJ2-3	.	TRBV7-9	TRBD1	TGTGCCAGCAGCTCCGGACAGGGTGGGGGCACAGATACGCAGTATTTT	CASSSGQGGGTDTQYF
TRBJ2-1	.	TRBV7-2	.	TGTGCCAGCAGCCCGTCCGGGGGTGAGCAGTTCTTC	CASSPSGGEQFF
TRBJ2-3	many	TRBV28	TRBD2	TGTGCCAGCAACACCCCTAGCGGGATCACAGATACGCAGTATTTT	CASNTPSGITDTQYF
TRBJ1-5	.	TRBV9	.	TGTGCCAGCAGGGGACCCGGGACGGACTTCAATCAGCCCCAGCATTTT	CASRGPGTDFNQPQHF
TRBJ2-5	once	TRBV28	.	TGTGCCAGCAGTTTATCGACCCCCCGCGTCCAAGAGACCCAGTACTTC	CASSLSTPRVQETQYF
TRBJ2-7	.	TRBV4-1	TRBD1	TGCGCCAGCAGCCAGGAGGACAGGGGAGACGAGCAGTACTTC	CASSQEDRGDEQYF
TRBJ2-1	.	TRBV28	.	TGTGCCAGCAACGGACAGACATCCTACAATGAGCAGTTCTTC	CASNGQTSYNEQFF
TRBJ2-3	.	TRBV27	.	TGTGCCAGCAGTTACGGGACAAGGCGCACAGATACGCAGTATTTT	CASSYGTRRTDTQYF
TRBJ1-5	.	TRBV7-2	TRBD1	TGTGCCAGCAGCCCGACAGGGGGTAGCAATCAGCCCCAGCATTTT	CASSPTGGSNQPQHF
TRBJ1-6	.	TRBV18	.	TGTGCCAGCTCCCAGTCAACAGAAAATCCACCCCTCCACTTT	CASSQSTENPPLHF
TRBJ2-3	.	TRBV4-3	.	TGCGCCAGCAGCCGCCTAAGTTCCCGGGTCTTGGGCACAGATACGCAGTATTTT	CASSRLSSRVLGTDTQYF
TRBJ1-1	.	TRBV6-5	TRBD1	TGTGCCAGCAGTTCCCGCTCAGGGGGCCCTGAAGCTTTCTTT	CASSSRSGGPEAFF
TRBJ2-5	.	TRBV9	TRBD2	TGTGCCAGCAGCGATGGACTAGCGGGAGGCCTCAAAGAGACCCAGTACTTC	CASSDGLAGGLKETQYF
TRBJ2-7	.	TRBV3-1/TRBV3-2	.	TGTGCCAGCAGCCAGAGCCTAGCCAGGAACGAGCAGTACTTC	CASSQSLARNEQYF
TRBJ1-2	.	TRBV19	.	TGTGCCAGCCGTAGGGATCACTATGGCTACACCTTC	CASRRDHYGYTF
TRBJ2-3	.	TRBV7-9	.	TGTGCCAGCAGCCCACCCCCTCAAGATACGCAGTATTTT	CASSPPPQDTQYF
TRBJ1-1	.	TRBV5-4	.	TGTGCCAGCAGCTCGAGGGCAGGTAGGAACACTGAAGCTTTCTTT	CASSSRAGRNTEAFF
TRBJ2-7	many	TRBV24-1	TRBD2	TGTGCCACCAGTGATCGAAGCGGGAGGGCCATCTACGAGCAGTACTTC	CATSDRSGRAIYEQYF
TRBJ1-4	.	TRBV3-1/TRBV3-2	.	TGTGCCAGCAGCCTGGGGGACCTTAATGAAAAACTGTTTTTT	CASSLGDLNEKLFF
TRBJ2-7	.	TRBV19	.	TGTGCCAGTAGTTATACCGGCACCTACGAGCAGTACTTC	CASSYTGTYEQYF
TRBJ1-2	.	TRBV3-1/TRBV3-2	.	TGTGCCAGCAGCCACCGAGAAGGAAACCATGGCTACACCTTC	CASSHREGNHGYTF
TRBJ2-3	once	TRBV5-4	TRBD1	TGTGCCAGCAGCCCTTTTACATTGACAGGGGGCACAGATACGCAGTATTTT	CASSPFTLTGGTDTQYF
TRBJ2-5	.	TRBV19	TRBD1	TGTGCCAGTAGTATGGGGGACAGGGGGGAGACCCAGTACTTC	CASSMGDRGETQYF
TRBJ2-7	.	TRBV5-1	TRBD2	TGCGCCAGCAGCTTAGGGAGGACTAGCGGGGGGTCCGGCGAGCAGTACTTC	CASSLGRTSGGSGEQYF
TRBJ1-1	few	TRBV19	TRBD1	TGTGCCAGTAGTAGTAGGCAGGGGGCCGTGGGCACTGAAGCTTTCTTT	CASSSRQGAVGTEAFF
TRBJ2-7	.	TRBV5-1	.	TGCGCCAGCAGCTTGGTACAATCGGGGCCCTACGAGCAGTACTTC	CASSLVQSGPYEQYF
TRBJ2-2	medium-sized	TRBV7-8	TRBD1	TGTGCCAGCAGCACAGGGTCGGACAGGGCATTGGACACCGGGGAGCTGTTTTTT	CASSTGSDRALDTGELFF